This T cell receptor beta chain was recorded in a study of blood T cell repertoires in COVID-19. The germline V gene has CDR1 SNHLY and CDR2 FYNNEI. The CDR3 is 15 residues long. V lost 7 bases and J lost 0; bases outside the gene matches: 8. Sequencing was performed with immunoSEQ multiplex PCR; in TCRdb, only in-frame clones are kept and a portion is missing. The table records some 260,000 clones, around nine tenths of them present only once. The clonotype was recovered from an older man with acute or convalescent COVID-19. Source material: peripheral blood. The chain uses TRBV2 and TRBJ1-2; 7 bases align to TRBD1. CDR3 protein: CASNGQALANYGYTF. The CDR3 DNA follows: TGTGCCAGCAATGGACAGGCGCTAGCTAACTATGGCTACACCTTC.